This entry lists 10 T cell receptor beta chains sequenced from one sample in a study of T cell changes during pregnancy in multiple sclerosis. Profiled with immunoSEQ multiplex PCR; TCRdb holds only in-frame clones, not every one. The sample records approximately 44,000 clones, around nine tenths being singletons. The sequenced sample was CD4+ T cells from peripheral blood mononuclear cells, obtained in the first trimester of pregnancy. The receptors derive from a female donor with multiple sclerosis, enrolled in a pregnancy study.

In its sample, this clone was seen once. DNA of the CDR3: TGCGCCAGCAGCTTGTGGTCTAGCGAGCAGTACTTC. Its translation: CASSLWSSEQYF. This chain uses TRBV5-1 with TRBJ2-7; D not certain. V was cut by 1 base and J by 6 bases, with 8 bases left in between. Germline V gene lookup returns CDR1 SGHRS and CDR2 YFSETQ. The CDR3 runs to 12 residues.

This clone came up a few times. This CDR3 is CASSLRGAGEQFF. Written as DNA, the CDR3 is TGTGCCAGCAGCTTACGGGGGGCGGGTGAGCAGTTCTTC. The chain joins TRBV11-1 to TRBJ2-1; D possibly corresponds to TRBD2 (7 bases). V was pared by 2 bases and J by 9 bases, with 11 bases between. The CDR3 runs 13 residues. Germline V CDR1 and CDR2: SGHAT, FQDESV (reference sequence).

This clone appeared a few times. This chain links TRBV6-6 with TRBJ2-7; 7 nucleotides match TRBD1. Per the germline V gene, CDR1 is MNHNY and CDR2 is SVGAGI (reference sequence). Losses at the gene ends were 8 bases for V and 5 bases for J; bases not matched to a gene: 15. The CDR3 totals 15 residues. The CDR3 coding sequence is TGTGCCAGCGGTCCTATCGGCACAGGGGAGAACGAGCAGTACTTC. Translating it yields CASGPIGTGENEQYF.

The V gene is TRBV28, the J gene TRBJ2-3; D perhaps matches TRBD2 (5 bases). Per germline, CDR1 MDHEN and CDR2 SYDVKM. CDR3 length equals 14 residues. Trimming left V 7 bases short and J 4 bases short, with 15 bases between. CDR3 in amino acids: CASKLGFASDTQYF. The CDR3 region has the DNA TGTGCCAGCAAACTAGGCTTCGCCTCAGATACGCAGTATTTT.

In this sample, this clone turned up once. This chain uses TRBV19 with TRBJ1-2; 8 bases are a match to TRBD1. Germline CDR1 reads LNHDA; CDR2 reads SQIVND (reference sequence). With V trimmed by 3 bases and J by 8 bases, 5 bases remained unmatched. This CDR3 region has 13 residues. The CDR3 DNA sequence: TGTGCCAGTAGTATCCAGGGGGCTTACGGCTACACCTTC. Its translation: CASSIQGAYGYTF.

V usage is TRBV19 and J usage is TRBJ2-1, with 11 nucleotides matching TRBD2. Germline trimming cut 4 bases from V and 6 bases from J; bases unmatched to any gene: 8. The CDR3 consists of 16 residues. Germline V gene data show CDR1 as LNHDA and CDR2 as SQIVND (reference sequence). DNA for the CDR3: TGTGCCAGTAGTACCATAAGACTAGCGGGGACCAATGAGCAGTTCTTC. The encoded protein is CASSTIRLAGTNEQFF. Full variable domain (remainder filled in from reference TRBV19 and TRBJ2-1): DGGITQSPKYLFRKEGQNVTLSCEQNLNHDAMYWYRQDPGQGLRLIYYSQIVNDFQKGDIAEGYSVSREKKESFPLTVTSAQKNPTAFYLCASSTIRLAGTNEQFFGPGTRLTVL.

The chain recombines TRBV29-1 with TRBJ2-4; D is unclear. This CDR3 is built from 11 residues. Germline CDR1 is SQVTM and CDR2 is ANQGSEA. V was trimmed by 4 bases and J by 7 bases, leaving 8 bases between them. Here the CDR3 reads CSVGSENIQYF. CDR3 in DNA: TGCAGCGTTGGTAGTGAGAACATTCAGTACTTC.

The rearrangement links TRBV27 to TRBJ1-2, with 8 bases identical to TRBD1. The J segment lost 4 bases and the V segment lost 3 bases, leaving 13 bases of the junction unmatched. The germline CDR1 and CDR2 sequences are MNHEY and SMNVEV (reference sequence). The CDR3 has 17 amino acids. The CDR3 region has the DNA TGTGCCAGCAGTTTCAAAGACAGGGGTTCAACCCTCTATGGCTACACCTTC. It translates to CASSFKDRGSTLYGYTF.

The V call is TRBV15, the J call TRBJ1-5; D not resolved. This CDR3 region has 16 residues. Looked up from germline, CDR1 is LNHNV and CDR2 is YYDKDF (reference sequence). Trimming took off 0 bases at V and 3 bases at J, with 12 bases between the two ends. The CDR3: CATSRDYDTSNQPQHF. In DNA, the CDR3 is TGTGCCACCAGCAGAGATTATGACACATCCAATCAGCCCCAGCATTTT.

The chain carries TRBV2 and TRBJ2-7, with D tentatively TRBD2 (5 bases). Germline CDR1 reads SNHLY; CDR2 reads FYNNEI. V dropped 5 bases and J dropped 0 bases, with 17 bases sitting between them. This CDR3 comprises 16 residues. The CDR3 DNA reads as TGTGCCAGCAGTCACGGGAAAGGGATTTCCTCCTACGAGCAGTACTTC. Its translation is CASSHGKGISSYEQYF. Together with reference TRBV2 and TRBJ2-7, the CDR3 gives the full variable domain: EPEVTQTPSHQVTQMGQEVILRCVPISNHLYFYWYRQILGQKVEFLVSFYNNEISEKSEIFDDQFSVERPDGSNFTLKIRSTKLEDSAMYFCASSHGKGISSYEQYFGPGTRLTVT.